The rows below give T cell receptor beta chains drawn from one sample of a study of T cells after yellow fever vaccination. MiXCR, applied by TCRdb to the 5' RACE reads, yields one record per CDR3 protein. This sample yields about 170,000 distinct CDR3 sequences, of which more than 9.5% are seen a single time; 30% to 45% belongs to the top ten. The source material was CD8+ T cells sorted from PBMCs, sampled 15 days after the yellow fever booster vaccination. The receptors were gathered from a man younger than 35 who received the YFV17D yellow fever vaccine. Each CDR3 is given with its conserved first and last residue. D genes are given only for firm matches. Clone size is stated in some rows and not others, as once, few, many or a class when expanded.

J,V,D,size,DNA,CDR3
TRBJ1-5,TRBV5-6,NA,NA,TGTGCCAGCAGCTTCAGGGATAGTCAGCCCCAGCATTTT,CASSFRDSQPQHF
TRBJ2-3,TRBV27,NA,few,TGTGCCAGCAGTTTTAGGGAAAACGGAGATACGCAGTATTTT,CASSFRENGDTQYF
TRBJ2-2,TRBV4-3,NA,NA,TGCGCCAGCAGCCAAGATGGGTCGGGGACCGGGGAGCTGTTTTTT,CASSQDGSGTGELFF
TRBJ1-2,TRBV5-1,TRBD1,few,TGCGCCAGCAGCTTGGTCACCGGGACAGGGTATGGCTACACCTTC,CASSLVTGTGYGYTF
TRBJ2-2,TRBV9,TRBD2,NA,TGTGCCAGCAGCCCCCGTGCAGCGGGACTTAACACCGGGGAGCTGTTTTTT,CASSPRAAGLNTGELFF
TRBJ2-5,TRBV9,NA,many,TGTGCCAGCAGCCCCCCGAGGTCAGAGACCCAGTACTTC,CASSPPRSETQYF
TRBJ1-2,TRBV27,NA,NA,TGTGCCAGCAGTTTATCGAGGGTCAGAGGCTACACCTTC,CASSLSRVRGYTF
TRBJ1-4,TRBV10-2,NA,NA,TGCGCCAGCAGTGAGTCGCCCAGCGCCCTCGGTAATGAAAAACTGTTTTTT,CASSESPSALGNEKLFF
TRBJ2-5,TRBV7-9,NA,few,TGTGCCAGCAGCTCCCCACTAAAGGAGACCCAGTACTTC,CASSSPLKETQYF
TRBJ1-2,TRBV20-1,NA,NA,TGCAGTGCTAGTCGCAGCCTCTATGGCTACACCTTC,CSASRSLYGYTF
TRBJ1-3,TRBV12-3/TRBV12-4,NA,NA,TGTGCCAGCAGTTTAGGGGCTCGACAGCTTGCCTCTGGAAACACCATATATTTT,CASSLGARQLASGNTIYF
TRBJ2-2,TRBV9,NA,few,TGTGCCAGCAGCCCCAGCGGAGGCACCGGGGAGCTGTTTTTT,CASSPSGGTGELFF
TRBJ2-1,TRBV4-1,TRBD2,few,TGCGCCAGCAGCACTGACGCGGGGGGTTACAATGAGCAGTTCTTC,CASSTDAGGYNEQFF
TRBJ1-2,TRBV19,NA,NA,TGTGCCAGTAGTATAGTCCCCCCGGGGGTGCGTTCGGACTATGGCTACACCTTC,CASSIVPPGVRSDYGYTF
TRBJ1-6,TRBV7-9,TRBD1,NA,TGTGCCAGCAGCTTAGCTTTTTGGGACAGGGCCTCACCCCTCCACTTT,CASSLAFWDRASPLHF
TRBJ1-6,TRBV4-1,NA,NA,TGCGCCAGCAGCCAAGGGGAGTTCGCGGGGATTCCCCTCCACTTT,CASSQGEFAGIPLHF
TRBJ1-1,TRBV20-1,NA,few,TGCAGTGTTGCACTTAGCAGCGGAGGGGAAGCTTTCTTT,CSVALSSGGEAFF
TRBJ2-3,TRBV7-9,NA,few,TGTGCCAGCACCTTCGACCGGCTGGATACGCAGTATTTT,CASTFDRLDTQYF
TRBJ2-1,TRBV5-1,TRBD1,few,TGCGCCAGCAGCTTGGGGACAGGGGGTCCCCATGAGCAGTTCTTC,CASSLGTGGPHEQFF